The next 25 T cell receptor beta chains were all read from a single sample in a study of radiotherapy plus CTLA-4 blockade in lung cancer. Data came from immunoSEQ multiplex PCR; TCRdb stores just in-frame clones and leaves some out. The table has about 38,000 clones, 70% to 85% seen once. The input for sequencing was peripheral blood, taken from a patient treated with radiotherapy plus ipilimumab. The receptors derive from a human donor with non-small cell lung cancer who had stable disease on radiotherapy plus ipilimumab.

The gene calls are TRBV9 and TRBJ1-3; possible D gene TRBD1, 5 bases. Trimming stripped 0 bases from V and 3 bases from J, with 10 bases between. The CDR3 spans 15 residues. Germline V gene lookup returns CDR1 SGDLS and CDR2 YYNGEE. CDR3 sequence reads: CASSVEQDSGNTIYF. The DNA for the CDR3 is TGTGCCAGCAGCGTAGAACAGGATAGTGGAAACACCATATATTTT.

The CDR3: CASSSYGNYGYTF. CDR3 sequence (DNA): TGTGCCAGCAGTTCCTACGGGAACTATGGCTACACCTTC. The chain joins TRBV6-5 to TRBJ1-2; D ambiguous. The V end lost 4 bases, the J end lost 2 bases, and 8 bases lay between the germline ends. Per germline, CDR1 MNHEY and CDR2 SVGAGI. This CDR3 has 13 residues.

Here the CDR3 reads CASSLASGGEFTYEQYV. Written as DNA, the CDR3 is TGTGCCAGCAGCTTAGCTAGCGGGGGGGAATTCACCTACGAGCAGTACGTC. This rearrangement joins TRBV7-6 to TRBJ2-7, with 11 bases matching TRBD2. Looked up from germline, CDR1 is SGHVS and CDR2 is FNYEAQ. This CDR3 has 17 amino acids. V lost 0 bases and J lost 2; bases outside the gene matches: 6.

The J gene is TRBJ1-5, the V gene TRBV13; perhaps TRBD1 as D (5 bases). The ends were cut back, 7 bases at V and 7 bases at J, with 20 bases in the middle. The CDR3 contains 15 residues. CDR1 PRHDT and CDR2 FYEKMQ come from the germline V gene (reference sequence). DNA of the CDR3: TGTGCCAGCACCTCGGGGAGGGGATCAGGACAGCCCCAGCATTTT. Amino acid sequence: CASTSGRGSGQPQHF. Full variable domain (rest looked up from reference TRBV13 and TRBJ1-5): AAGVIQSPRHLIKEKRETATLKCYPIPRHDTVYWYQQGPGQDPQFLISFYEKMQSDKGSIPDRFSAQQFSDYHSELNMSSLELGDSALYFCASTSGRGSGQPQHFGDGTRLSIL.

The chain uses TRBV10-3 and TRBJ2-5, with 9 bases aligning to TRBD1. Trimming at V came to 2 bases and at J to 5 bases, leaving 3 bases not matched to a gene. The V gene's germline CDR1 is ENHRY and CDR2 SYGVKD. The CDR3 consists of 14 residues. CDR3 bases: TGTGCCATCAGTGAGGGGACAGGGTGGGAGACCCAGTACTTC. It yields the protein CAISEGTGWETQYF.

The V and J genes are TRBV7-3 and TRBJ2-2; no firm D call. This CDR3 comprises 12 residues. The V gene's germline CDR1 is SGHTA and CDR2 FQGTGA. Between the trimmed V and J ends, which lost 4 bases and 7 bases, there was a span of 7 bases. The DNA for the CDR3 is TGTGCCAGCAGCTCCCAAGGCGGGGAGCTGTTTTTT. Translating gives CASSSQGGELFF.

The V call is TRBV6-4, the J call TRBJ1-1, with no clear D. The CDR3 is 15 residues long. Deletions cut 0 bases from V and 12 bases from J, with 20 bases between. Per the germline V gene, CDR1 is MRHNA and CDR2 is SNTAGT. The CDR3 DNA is TGTGCCAGCAGTGACTCTATCTCCCCTGCGTCTGTGACTTTCTTT. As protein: CASSDSISPASVTFF.

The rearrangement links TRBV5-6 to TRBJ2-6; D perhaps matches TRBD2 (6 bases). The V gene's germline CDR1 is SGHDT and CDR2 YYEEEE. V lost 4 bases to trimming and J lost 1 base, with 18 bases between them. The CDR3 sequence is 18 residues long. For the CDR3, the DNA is TGTGCCAGCAGCCCTTGGCGGGGAGGACAATCTGGGGCCAACGTCCTGACTTTC. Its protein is CASSPWRGGQSGANVLTF.

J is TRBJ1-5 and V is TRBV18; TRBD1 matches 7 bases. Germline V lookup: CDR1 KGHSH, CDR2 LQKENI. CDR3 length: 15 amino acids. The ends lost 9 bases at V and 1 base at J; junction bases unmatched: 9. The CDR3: CASSPTGTSNQPQHF. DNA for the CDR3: TGTGCCAGTTCTCCGACAGGGACAAGCAATCAGCCCCAGCATTTT.

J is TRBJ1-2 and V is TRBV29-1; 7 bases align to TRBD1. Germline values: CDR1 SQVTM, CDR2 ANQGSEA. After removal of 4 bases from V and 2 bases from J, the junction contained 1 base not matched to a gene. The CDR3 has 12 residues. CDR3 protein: CSVVTGNYGYTF. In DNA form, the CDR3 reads TGCAGCGTTGTGACAGGGAACTATGGCTACACCTTC.

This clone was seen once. CDR3 nucleotides: TGTGCCAGCAGTCCGCAAGGACTGATCCCCTATGGCTACACCTTC. Amino acid sequence: CASSPQGLIPYGYTF. The rearrangement joins TRBV6-5 to TRBJ1-2; D not certain. In germline, CDR1 is MNHEY, CDR2 SVGAGI. V was trimmed by 5 bases and J by 4 bases, leaving 17 bases between them. This CDR3 has 15 amino acids.

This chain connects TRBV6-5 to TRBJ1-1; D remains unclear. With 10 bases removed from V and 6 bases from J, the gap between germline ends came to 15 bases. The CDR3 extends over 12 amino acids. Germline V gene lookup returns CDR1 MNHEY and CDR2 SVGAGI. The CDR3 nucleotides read TGTGCCACCCTGGACGGTTTGTCTGAAGCTTTCTTT. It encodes CATLDGLSEAFF.

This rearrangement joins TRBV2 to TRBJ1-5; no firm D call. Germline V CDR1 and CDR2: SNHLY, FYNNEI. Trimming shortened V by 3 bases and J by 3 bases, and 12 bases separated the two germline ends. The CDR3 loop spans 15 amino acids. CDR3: CASSESTVYNQPQHF. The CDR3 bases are TGTGCCAGCAGTGAGTCTACGGTCTACAATCAGCCCCAGCATTTT.

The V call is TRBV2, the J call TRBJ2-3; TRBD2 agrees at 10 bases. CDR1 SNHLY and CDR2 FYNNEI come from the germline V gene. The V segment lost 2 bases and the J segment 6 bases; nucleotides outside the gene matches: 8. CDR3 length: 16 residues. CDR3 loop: CASSEPRLAGRDTQYF. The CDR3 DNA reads TGTGCCAGCAGTGAACCAAGACTAGCGGGCCGGGATACGCAGTATTTT.

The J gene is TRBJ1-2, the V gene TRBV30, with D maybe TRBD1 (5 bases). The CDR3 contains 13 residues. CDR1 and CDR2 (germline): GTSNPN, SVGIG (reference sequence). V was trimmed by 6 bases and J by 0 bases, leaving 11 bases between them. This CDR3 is CACTGAANYGYTF. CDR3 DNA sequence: TGTGCCTGTACCGGGGCAGCTAACTATGGCTACACCTTC.

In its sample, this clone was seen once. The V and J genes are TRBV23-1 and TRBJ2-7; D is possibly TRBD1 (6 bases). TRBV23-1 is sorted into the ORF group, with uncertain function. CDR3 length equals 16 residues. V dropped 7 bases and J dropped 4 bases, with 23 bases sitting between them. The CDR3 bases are TGCGCCAGCACATCACCGGGACACCTGAATTCGTACGAGCAGTACTTC. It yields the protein CASTSPGHLNSYEQYF.

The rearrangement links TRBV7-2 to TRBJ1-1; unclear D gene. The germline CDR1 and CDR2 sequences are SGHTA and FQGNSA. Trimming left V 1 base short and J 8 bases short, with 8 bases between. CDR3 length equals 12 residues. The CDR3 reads CASSLGAIEAFF. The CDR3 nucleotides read TGTGCCAGCAGCTTAGGCGCAATCGAAGCTTTCTTT.

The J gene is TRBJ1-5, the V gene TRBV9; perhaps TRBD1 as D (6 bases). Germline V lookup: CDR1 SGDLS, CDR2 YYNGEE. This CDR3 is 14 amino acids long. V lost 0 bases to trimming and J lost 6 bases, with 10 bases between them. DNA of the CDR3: TGTGCCAGCAGCGTAGACACAGGGAGTCAGCCCCAGCATTTT. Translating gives CASSVDTGSQPQHF.

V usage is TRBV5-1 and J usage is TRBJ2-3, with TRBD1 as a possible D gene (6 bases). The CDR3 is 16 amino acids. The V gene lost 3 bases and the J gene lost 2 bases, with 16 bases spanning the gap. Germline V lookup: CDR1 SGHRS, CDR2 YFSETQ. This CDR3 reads CASSSPRDKYTDTQYF. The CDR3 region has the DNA TGCGCCAGCAGCTCCCCCCGGGACAAATACACAGATACGCAGTATTTT.

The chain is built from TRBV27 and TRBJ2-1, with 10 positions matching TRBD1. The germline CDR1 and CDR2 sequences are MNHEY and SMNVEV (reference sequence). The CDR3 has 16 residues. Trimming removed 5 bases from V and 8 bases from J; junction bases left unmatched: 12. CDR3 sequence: CASSPYRQGAIYEQFF. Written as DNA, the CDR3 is TGTGCCAGCAGTCCATACCGACAGGGGGCTATCTATGAGCAGTTCTTC.

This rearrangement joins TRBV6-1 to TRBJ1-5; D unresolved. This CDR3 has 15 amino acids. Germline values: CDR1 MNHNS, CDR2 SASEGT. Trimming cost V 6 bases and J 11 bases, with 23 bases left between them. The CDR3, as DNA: TGTGCCAGCAGAACTGACCCCCACGCCGAAGTGGCCCAGCATTTT. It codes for CASRTDPHAEVAQHF.

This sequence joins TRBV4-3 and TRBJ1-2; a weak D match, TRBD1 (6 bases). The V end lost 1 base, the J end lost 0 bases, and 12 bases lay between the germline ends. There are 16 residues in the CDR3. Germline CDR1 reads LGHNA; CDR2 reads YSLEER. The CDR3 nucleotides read TGCGCCAGCAGCCAAGGAGGGACACTTTCTAACTATGGCTACACCTTC. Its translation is CASSQGGTLSNYGYTF.

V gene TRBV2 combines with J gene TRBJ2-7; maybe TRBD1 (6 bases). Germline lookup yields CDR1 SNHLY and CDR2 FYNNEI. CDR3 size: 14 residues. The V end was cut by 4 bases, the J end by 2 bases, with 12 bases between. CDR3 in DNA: TGTGCCAGCAGTGTTGGGGACAAAGCCTACGAGCAGTACGTC. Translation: CASSVGDKAYEQYV.

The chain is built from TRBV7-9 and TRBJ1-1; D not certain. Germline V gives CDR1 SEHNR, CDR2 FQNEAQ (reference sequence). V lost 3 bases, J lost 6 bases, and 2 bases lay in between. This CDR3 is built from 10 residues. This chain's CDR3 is CASSFPEAFF. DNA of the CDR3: TGTGCCAGCAGCTTCCCTGAAGCTTTCTTT.

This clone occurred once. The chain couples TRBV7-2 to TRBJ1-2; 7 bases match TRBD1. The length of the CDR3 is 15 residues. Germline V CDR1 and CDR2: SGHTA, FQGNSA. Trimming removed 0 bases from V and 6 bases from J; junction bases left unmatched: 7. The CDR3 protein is CASSLALPGGDGYTF. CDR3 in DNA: TGTGCCAGCAGCTTAGCCCTCCCAGGGGGAGATGGCTACACCTTC.